What follows is one TCR beta chain and its context. It lacks a known antigen. Within one base of it there is no much larger clone, and no base qualities were kept. This sample is part of a study of vaccination and CD4 T cells after COVID-19 (dated by TCRdb to the early 2020s). About the study as a whole: SARS-CoV-2 positivity had been established in the convalescent patients by nasal swab PCR, and mild disease was recorded in several of these patients and severe disease in one. Post-vaccine blood samples were obtained a median of approximately 70 days after the second vaccine dose, with a range of roughly 12 to 250 days. As controls, cultures received a CEFX viral epitope pool (the positive control), an HIV-1 Nef peptide pool (the negative control), or no peptide at all. The spike-specific CD4+ TCR repertoire was compared before and after mRNA vaccination in over 9 COVID-19 convalescent patients and several infection-naive healthy vaccine recipients. For stimulating the cultures, overlapping spike peptide pools were used, derived from SARS-CoV-2 as well as from the common cold coronaviruses HCoV-NL63, HCoV-OC43 and HCoV-229E. Each participant got two doses of either the Pfizer-BioNTech BNT162b2 vaccine (n=8) or the Moderna mRNA-1273 vaccine (n=2). Post-COVID blood samples were collected from convalescent patients a median of around 100 days after diagnosis, with a range of roughly 35 to 180 days. Six males and four females were included in the convalescent cohort, with two Hispanic individuals, seven Caucasians, two Asians and one multiracial person represented. Study-wide findings and limitations: In convalescent patients, a median about 90% of post-vaccine SARS-CoV-2-reactive clones were detected only after vaccination, and vaccine-specific priming was suggested by this finding. The median number of SARS-CoV-2-reactive clonotypes rose from 21 after infection to 38 after vaccination, but the change was not significant. Only a relatively small number of convalescent patients were included in the study, and early timepoints following natural infection were not analyzed. In convalescent patients, nearly all vaccine-specific clones (304 of 307) were found to be mono-reactive for SARS-CoV-2 spike rather than cross-reactive with common cold coronaviruses.

The library came from PCR. DNA from cultured CD4+ T cells underwent TCR sequencing with the Oncomine TCR Beta short-read assay at the Johns Hopkins FTIC core. Genomic DNA was extracted from the cultured CD4+ T cells with the QIAamp micro DNA kit. The Oncomine TCR Beta libraries from cultured CD4+ T cells were pooled using unique dual indexes and then sequenced on an Illumina iSeq 100. The study's own analysis went as follows. Non-productive sequences were filtered out, and CDR3s that did not start with C, did not end with F or W, or were shorter than 7 amino acids were discarded. The MANAFEST web application was used to identify antigen-specific clonotypes by comparing peptide-stimulated wells against reference wells and other culture wells. An FDR below 0.05, an odds ratio above 5, and a productive frequency above 0.1% in at least two of three replicate wells were required for clones to be considered positive. Cross-reactive clonotypes were defined as significantly expanded in both SARS-CoV-2 spike wells and at least one common cold coronavirus spike condition. Using R version 3.6.1, CDR3 homology was evaluated through Levenshtein distances (stringdist) along with unrooted phylogenetic trees (ape). The raw public reads went through TCRdb reprocessing: fastp at Q25, MiXCR clone calling, in-frame beta chains kept. Rows are combined by CDR3 protein, so each entry shows the most common genes and DNA. The V and J calls come from TCRdb's annotation, not from the publication. In all, the sample holds roughly 24,000 distinct CDR3 sequences, and roughly 40% of those were seen once. The ten largest clones take up approximately 10% of the sample.

V was cut back by 7 bases and J by 11 bases, leaving a gap of 14 bases between them. The CDR3 holds 11 amino acids from the cysteine to the phenylalanine. Left in the record is the CDR3 DNA by itself, 33 bases read in frame from the first base. The treatment or condition label here, explained by the study, means: roughly nine-day PBMC culture with coronavirus spike peptide pools or control peptides (ViraFEST assay). The ViraFEST assay was used in the study, in which antigen-specific T cells were expanded with peptide pools and expanded clonotypes were subsequently identified by TCR sequencing. The convalescent patients' positive SARS-CoV-2 PCR tests fell between March and December 2020, which was before the Alpha, Beta and Delta variants emerged in the United States. About 1.8 million PBMCs per well were cultured in IMDM with 5% human AB serum and approximately 9.1 IU/ml IL-2, plus 10 ug/ml peptide pools. On days 3 and 7, half of the culture medium was replaced with fresh IL-2-containing medium. CD4+ T cells were isolated after approximately ten days of culture through negative selection using the EasySep CD4+ T cell isolation kit. Ficoll-Paque Plus gradient centrifugation was used to isolate PBMCs from whole blood, and the isolated PBMCs were then either used fresh or cryopreserved at -140C. Each culture condition was generally run in triplicate wells.

The sample taken for sequencing was CD4+ T cells from blood, cultured in vitro. Rearrangement joined TRBV12-3 or TRBV12-4 to TRBJ1-1; the D gene lacks a confident call. The source is a human donor who had recovered from COVID-19. The CDR3: CASMEGSVAFF. The sequenced DNA: TGTGCCAGCATGGAGGGTAGTGTGGCTTTCTTT.